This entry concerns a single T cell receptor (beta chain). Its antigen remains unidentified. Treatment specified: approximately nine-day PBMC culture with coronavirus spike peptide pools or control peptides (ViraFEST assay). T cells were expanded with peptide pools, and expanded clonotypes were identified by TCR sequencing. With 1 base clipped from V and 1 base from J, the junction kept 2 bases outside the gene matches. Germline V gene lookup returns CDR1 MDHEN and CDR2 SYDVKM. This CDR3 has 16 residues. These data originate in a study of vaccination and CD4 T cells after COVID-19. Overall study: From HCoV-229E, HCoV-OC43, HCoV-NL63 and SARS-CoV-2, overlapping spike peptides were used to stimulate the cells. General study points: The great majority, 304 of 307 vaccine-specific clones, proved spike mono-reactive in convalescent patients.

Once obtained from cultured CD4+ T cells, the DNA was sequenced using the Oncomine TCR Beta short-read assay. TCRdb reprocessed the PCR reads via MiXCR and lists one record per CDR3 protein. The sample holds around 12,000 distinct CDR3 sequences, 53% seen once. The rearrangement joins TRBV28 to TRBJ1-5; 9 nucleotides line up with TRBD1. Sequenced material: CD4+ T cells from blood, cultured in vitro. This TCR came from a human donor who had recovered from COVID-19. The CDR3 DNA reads TGTGCCAGCAGTTTATCTGGGACAGGGAGCAATCAGCCCCAGCATTTT. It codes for CASSLSGTGSNQPQHF.